This entry features one TCR beta chain sequence. This entry is derived from a study of blood T cell repertoires in COVID-19. Germline V CDR1 and CDR2: SGHAT, FQDESV (reference sequence). V gave up 4 bases and J gave up 8 bases; unmatched junction bases: 6. The CDR3 length is 14 residues. Everyone who took part was roughly 18 to 89 years old, and they came from 20 to 25 US areas. Sequenced by immunoSEQ multiplex PCR; TCRdb stores in-frame clones only, minus some. Found here are fewer than 350,000 clones, 85% of them singletons; the top ten hold 1.5% to 2%. The sample comprised PBMCs or T cells enriched from blood (not recorded which). V usage is TRBV11-1 and J usage is TRBJ2-1; 9 bases fit TRBD2. The clonotype originates from a woman aged 25 to 39 who had been exposed to COVID-19. In DNA form, the CDR3 reads TGTGCCAGCAGCTATAGCGGGAGCATCTATGAGCAGTTCTTC. It translates to CASSYSGSIYEQFF.